This paragraph covers one TCR beta chain sequence. Its antigen is not known. Assay: immunoSEQ multiplex PCR; the TCRdb copy retains only in-frame clones and omits some. The table has about a million clones, about three quarters seen once. This record comes from a study of shared clonotypes between healthy human individuals. CDR1 and CDR2 (germline): LGHNT, FRNRAP. The V gene lost 5 bases and the J gene lost 3 bases, with 4 bases spanning the gap. This CDR3 spans 12 amino acids. Study conclusions and caveats: Naive CD4 clonotypes overlapped across a few donors at around 5%.

Sample: memory CD4+ T cells sorted from blood. Indicated subset: CD45RA-negative fraction. The clonotype originates from a man between 18 and 29 years old in good health. This chain links TRBV12-5 with TRBJ2-2; D unresolved. CDR3 region: CASGPYTGELFF. The CDR3 bases are TGTGCTAGTGGTCCGTACACCGGGGAGCTGTTTTTT.